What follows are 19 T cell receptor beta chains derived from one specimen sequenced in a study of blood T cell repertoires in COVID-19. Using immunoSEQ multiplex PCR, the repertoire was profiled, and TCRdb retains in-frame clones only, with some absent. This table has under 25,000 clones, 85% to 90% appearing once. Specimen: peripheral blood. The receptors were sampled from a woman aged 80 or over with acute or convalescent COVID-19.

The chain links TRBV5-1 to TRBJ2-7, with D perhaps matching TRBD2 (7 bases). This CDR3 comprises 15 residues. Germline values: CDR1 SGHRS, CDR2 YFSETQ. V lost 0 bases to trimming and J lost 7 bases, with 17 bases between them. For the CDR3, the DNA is TGCGCCAGCAGCTTGGCCCTTGGGGGGGCAGAAGAGCAGTACTTC. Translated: CASSLALGGAEEQYF.

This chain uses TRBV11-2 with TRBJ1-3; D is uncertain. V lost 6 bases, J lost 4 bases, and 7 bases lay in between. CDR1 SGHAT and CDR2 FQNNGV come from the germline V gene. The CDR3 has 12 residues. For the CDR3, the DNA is TGTGCCAGCAGTCTCTTAGGAAACACCATATATTTT. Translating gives CASSLLGNTIYF.

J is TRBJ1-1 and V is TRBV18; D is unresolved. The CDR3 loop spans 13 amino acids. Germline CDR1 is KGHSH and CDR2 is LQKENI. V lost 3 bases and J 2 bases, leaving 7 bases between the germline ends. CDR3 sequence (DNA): TGTGCCAGCTCACCCCTGTCCAACACTGAAGCTTTCTTT. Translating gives CASSPLSNTEAFF.

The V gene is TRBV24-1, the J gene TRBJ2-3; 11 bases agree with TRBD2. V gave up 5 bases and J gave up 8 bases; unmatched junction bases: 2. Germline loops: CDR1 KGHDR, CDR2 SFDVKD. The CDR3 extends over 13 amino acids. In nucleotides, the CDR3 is TGTGCCACCAGTGCGACTAGCGGGACTACGCAGTATTTT. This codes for CATSATSGTTQYF.

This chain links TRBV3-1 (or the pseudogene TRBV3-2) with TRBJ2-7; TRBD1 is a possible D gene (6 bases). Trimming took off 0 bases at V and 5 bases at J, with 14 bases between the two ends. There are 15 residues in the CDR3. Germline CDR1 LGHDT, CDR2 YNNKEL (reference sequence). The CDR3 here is CASSQDPQGRDEQYF. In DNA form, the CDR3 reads TGTGCCAGCAGCCAAGATCCACAGGGAAGGGACGAGCAGTACTTC.

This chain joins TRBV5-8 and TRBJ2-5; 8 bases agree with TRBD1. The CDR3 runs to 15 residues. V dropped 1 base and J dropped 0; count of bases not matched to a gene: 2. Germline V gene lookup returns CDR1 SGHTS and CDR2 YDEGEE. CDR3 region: CASSLTGGYQETQYF. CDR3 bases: TGTGCCAGCAGCTTGACAGGGGGGTACCAAGAGACCCAGTACTTC.

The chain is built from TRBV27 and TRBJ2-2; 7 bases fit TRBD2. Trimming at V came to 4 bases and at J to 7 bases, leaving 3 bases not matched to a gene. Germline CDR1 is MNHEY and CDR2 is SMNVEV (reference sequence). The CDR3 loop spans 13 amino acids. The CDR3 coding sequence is TGTGCCAGCAGTTCCCGGACTAGCGGGGAGCTGTTTTTT. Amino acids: CASSSRTSGELFF.

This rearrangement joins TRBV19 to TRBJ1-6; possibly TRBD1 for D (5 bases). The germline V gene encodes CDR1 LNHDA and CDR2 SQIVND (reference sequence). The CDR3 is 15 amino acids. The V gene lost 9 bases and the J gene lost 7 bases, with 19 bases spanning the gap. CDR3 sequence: CASRALLGENSPLHF. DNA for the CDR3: TGTGCCAGCCGGGCTCTCCTAGGGGAAAATTCACCCCTCCACTTT.

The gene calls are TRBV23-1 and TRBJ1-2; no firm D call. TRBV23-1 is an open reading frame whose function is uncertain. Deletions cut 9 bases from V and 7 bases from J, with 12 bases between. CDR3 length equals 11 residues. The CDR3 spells CARGVQVGYTF. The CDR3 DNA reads TGCGCCAGGGGAGTTCAGGTTGGCTACACCTTC.

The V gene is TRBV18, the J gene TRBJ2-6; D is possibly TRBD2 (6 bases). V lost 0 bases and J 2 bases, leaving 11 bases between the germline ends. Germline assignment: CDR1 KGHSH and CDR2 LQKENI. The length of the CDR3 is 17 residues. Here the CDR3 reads CASSPPTTRTGANVLTF. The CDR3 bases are TGTGCCAGCTCACCACCGACGACTAGAACTGGGGCCAACGTCCTGACTTTC.

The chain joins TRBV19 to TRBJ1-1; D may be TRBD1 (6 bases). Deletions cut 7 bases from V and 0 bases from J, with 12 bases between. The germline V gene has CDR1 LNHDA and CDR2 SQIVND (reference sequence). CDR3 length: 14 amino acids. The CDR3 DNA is TGTGCCAGTAAGGGGCGACAGGTGAACACTGAAGCTTTCTTT. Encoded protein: CASKGRQVNTEAFF.

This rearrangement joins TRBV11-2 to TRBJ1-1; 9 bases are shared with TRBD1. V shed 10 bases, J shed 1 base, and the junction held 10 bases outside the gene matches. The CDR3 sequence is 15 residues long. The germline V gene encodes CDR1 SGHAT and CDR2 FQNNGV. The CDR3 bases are TGTGCCACCGTCCCGGGACAGGGAACGAACACTGAAGCTTTCTTT. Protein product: CATVPGQGTNTEAFF.

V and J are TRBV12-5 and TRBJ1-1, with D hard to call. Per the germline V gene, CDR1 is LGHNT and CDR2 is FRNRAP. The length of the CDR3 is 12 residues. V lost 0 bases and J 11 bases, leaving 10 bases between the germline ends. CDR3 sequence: CASGLVDAGAFF. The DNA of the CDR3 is TGTGCTAGTGGTTTGGTAGACGCGGGGGCTTTCTTT.

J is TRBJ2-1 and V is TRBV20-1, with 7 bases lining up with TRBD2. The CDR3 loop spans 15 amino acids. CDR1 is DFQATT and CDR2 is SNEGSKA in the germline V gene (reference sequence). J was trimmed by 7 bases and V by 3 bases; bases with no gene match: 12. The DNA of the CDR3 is TGCAGTGCTAGTGGCGCGGCGGGGGAAGGTAATGAGCAGTTCTTC. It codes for CSASGAAGEGNEQFF.

As DNA, the CDR3 is TGTGCCAGCAGCTTAGCCTATGGAGCCTACAATGAGCAGTTCTTC. Protein sequence: CASSLAYGAYNEQFF. V is TRBV5-4 and J is TRBJ2-1, with D unclear. V was cut by 2 bases and J by 2 bases, with 11 bases left in between. There are 15 residues in the CDR3. Germline V gene sequence: CDR1 SGHNT, CDR2 YYREEE (reference sequence).

CDR3 protein: CASSRAIWRGGLSTQYF. The DNA for the CDR3 is TGTGCCAGCAGCCGAGCAATCTGGAGGGGGGGCCTCTCCACGCAGTATTTT. This chain links TRBV7-8 with TRBJ2-3; weak D call: TRBD2 (7 bases). Per germline, CDR1 SGHVS and CDR2 FQNEAQ. V shed 5 bases and J shed 9 bases, with 27 bases lying between them. There are 17 residues in the CDR3.

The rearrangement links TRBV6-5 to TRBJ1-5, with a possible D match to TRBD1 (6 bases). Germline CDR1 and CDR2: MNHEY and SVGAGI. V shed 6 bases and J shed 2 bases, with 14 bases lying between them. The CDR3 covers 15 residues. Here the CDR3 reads CASRSQGPGNQPQHF. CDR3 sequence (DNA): TGTGCCAGCAGATCACAGGGCCCGGGCAATCAGCCCCAGCATTTT.

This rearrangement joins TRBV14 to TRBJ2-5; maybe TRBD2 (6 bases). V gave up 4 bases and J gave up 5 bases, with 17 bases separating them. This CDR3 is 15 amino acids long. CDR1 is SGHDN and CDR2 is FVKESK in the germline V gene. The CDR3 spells CASSLGWLREETQYF. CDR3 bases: TGTGCCAGCAGCCTCGGGTGGCTACGGGAGGAGACCCAGTACTTC.

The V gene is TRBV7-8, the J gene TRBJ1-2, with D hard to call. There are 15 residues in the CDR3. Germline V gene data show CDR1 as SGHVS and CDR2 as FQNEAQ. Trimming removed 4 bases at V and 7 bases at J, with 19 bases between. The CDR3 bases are TGTGCCAGCAGCTCTCCCGCGAAGCTTCCTAGTGGCTACACCTTC. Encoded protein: CASSSPAKLPSGYTF.